This T cell receptor beta chain is from a study of T cell responses to AZD1222 COVID-19 vaccine. Study-level points and caveats: The study found vaccine-associated CD4 TCRs spanning spike, dominant at 160-218 and 743-854. The donor cohort was predominantly white British with a female majority, and clonal diversity may have been underestimated.

Only in-frame clones appear in the TCRdb table, and some are missing; sequencing was by immunoSEQ multiplex PCR. The repertoire holds more than 70,000 clones, with 90% as singletons. Trimming shortened V by 0 bases and J by 11 bases, and 10 bases separated the two germline ends. Looked up from germline, CDR1 is LGHNA and CDR2 is YSLEER. The CDR3 is 12 residues long. With respect to this clone: No antigen is known for it.

The source material was peripheral blood, sampled on day 0 of AZD1222 vaccination. The sequence came from an adult in good health. The rearrangement links TRBV4-3 to TRBJ1-1; D uncertain. Here the CDR3 DNA reads TGCGCCAGCAGCCAAGATGCTGGGAGGGCTTTCTTT. Translation gives CASSQDAGRAFF.